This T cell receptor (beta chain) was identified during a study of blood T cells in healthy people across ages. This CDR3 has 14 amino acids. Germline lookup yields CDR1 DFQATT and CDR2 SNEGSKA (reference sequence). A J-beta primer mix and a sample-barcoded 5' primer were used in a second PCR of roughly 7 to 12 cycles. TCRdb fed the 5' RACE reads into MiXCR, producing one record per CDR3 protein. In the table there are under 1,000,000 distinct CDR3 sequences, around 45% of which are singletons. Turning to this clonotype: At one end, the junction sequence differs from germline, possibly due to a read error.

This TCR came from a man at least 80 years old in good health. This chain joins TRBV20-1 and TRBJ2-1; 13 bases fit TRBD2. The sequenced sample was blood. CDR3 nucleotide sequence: TGCAGTGCGAAGGGACTAGCGGGATTCTATGAGCAGTTTTTC. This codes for CSAKGLAGFYEQFF.